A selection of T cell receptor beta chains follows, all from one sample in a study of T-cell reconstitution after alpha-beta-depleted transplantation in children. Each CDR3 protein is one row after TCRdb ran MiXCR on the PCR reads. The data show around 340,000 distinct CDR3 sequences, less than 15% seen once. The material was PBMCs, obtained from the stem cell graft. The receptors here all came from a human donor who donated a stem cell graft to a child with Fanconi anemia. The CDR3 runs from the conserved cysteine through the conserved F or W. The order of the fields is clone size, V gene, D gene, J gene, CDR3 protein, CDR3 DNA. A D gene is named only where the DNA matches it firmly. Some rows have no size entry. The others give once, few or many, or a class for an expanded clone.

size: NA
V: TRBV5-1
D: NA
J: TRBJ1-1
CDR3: CASSFIPGTEAFF
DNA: TGCGCCAGCAGCTTTATCCCTGGGACTGAAGCTTTCTTT

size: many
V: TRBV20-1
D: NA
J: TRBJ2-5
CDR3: CSARPTTLAQETQYF
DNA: TGCAGTGCTCGGCCTACTACCCTGGCCCAAGAGACCCAGTACTTC

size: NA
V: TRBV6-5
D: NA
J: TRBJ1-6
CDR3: CASSYSRRSGSPLHF
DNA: TGTGCCAGCAGTTACTCGCGCAGAAGCGGATCACCCCTCCACTTT

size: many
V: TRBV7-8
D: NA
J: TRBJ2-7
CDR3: CASSLGVGPSYEQYF
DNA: TGTGCCAGCAGCTTAGGGGTCGGACCGTCCTACGAGCAGTACTTC

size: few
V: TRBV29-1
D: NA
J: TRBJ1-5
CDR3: CSVRDSGGNQPQHF
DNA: TGCAGCGTAAGAGACAGTGGCGGCAATCAGCCCCAGCATTTT

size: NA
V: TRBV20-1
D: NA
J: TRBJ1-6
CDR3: CSAGGRGDSPLHF
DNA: TGCAGTGCCGGGGGTAGGGGCGATTCACCCCTCCACTTT

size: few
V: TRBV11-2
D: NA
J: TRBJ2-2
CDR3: CASVGSPTGELFF
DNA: TGTGCCAGCGTCGGGTCCCCGACCGGGGAGCTGTTTTTT

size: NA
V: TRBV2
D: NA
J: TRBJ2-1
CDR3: CASRNDEQFF
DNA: TGTGCCAGCAGGAACGATGAGCAGTTCTTC

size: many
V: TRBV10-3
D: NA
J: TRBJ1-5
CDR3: CAISESRAGAQPQHF
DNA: TGTGCCATCAGTGAGTCGAGGGCGGGGGCTCAGCCCCAGCATTTT

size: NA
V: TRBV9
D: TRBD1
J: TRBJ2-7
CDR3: CASSIHPGQTYEQYF
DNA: TGTGCCAGCAGCATTCACCCGGGACAGACCTACGAGCAGTACTTC

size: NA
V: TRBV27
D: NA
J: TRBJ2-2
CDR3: CASSLWPPDANTGELFF
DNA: TGTGCCAGCAGTTTATGGCCCCCGGACGCGAACACCGGGGAGCTGTTTTTT

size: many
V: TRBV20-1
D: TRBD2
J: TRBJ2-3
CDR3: CSARWGRGVKDTQYF
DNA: TGCAGTGCTAGATGGGGACGGGGGGTGAAAGATACGCAGTATTTT

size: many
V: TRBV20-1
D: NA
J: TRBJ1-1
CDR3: CSASNRGPMNTEAFF
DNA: TGCAGTGCTAGCAACCGGGGACCGATGAACACTGAAGCTTTCTTT

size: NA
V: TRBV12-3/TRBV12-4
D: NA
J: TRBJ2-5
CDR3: CASSLGIGQQETQYF
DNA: TGTGCCAGCAGTTTAGGGATAGGACAGCAAGAGACCCAGTACTTC

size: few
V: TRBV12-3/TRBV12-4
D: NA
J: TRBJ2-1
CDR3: CASSLTVSYNEQFF
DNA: TGTGCCAGCAGTTTAACTGTTTCATACAATGAGCAGTTCTTC

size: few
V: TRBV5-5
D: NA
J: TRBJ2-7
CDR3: CASSLGATYYEQYF
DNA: TGTGCCAGCAGCTTGGGGGCCACCTACTACGAGCAGTACTTC

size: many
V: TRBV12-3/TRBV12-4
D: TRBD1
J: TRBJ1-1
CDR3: CASSSAGGQGHSVITFF
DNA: TGTGCCAGCAGTTCTGCTGGTGGACAGGGGCATTCTGTAATTACTTTCTTT

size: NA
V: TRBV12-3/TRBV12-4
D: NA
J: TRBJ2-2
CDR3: CASSFKFLNTGELFF
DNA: TGTGCCAGCTCGTTTAAGTTCTTGAACACCGGGGAGCTGTTTTTT

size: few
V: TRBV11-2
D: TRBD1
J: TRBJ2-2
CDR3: CASSLERQGWNTGELFF
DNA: TGTGCCAGCAGCTTAGAGAGACAGGGCTGGAACACCGGGGAGCTGTTTTTT

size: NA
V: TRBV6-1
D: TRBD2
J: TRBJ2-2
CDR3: CASSPGSGGGELFF
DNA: TGTGCCAGCAGTCCCGGCTCGGGAGGTGGGGAGCTGTTTTTT

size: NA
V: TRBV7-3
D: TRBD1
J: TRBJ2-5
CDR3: CASSPNGQGAHETQYF
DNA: TGTGCCAGCAGCCCTAACGGCCAGGGGGCACACGAGACCCAGTACTTC

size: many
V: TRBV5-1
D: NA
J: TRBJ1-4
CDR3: CASSLTAGNEKLFF
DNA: TGCGCCAGCAGCTTGACCGCGGGGAACGAAAAACTGTTTTTT

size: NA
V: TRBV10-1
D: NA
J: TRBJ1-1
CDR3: CCCSASREPNTEAFF
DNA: TGCTGCTGCAGTGCGTCGAGAGAACCGAACACTGAAGCTTTCTTT

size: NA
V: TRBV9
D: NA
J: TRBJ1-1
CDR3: CASSSDGMNTEAFF
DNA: TGTGCCAGCAGCTCGGACGGAATGAACACTGAAGCTTTCTTT

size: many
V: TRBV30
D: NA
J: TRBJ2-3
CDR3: CAWSDQTADTQYF
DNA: TGTGCCTGGAGTGACCAAACAGCAGATACGCAGTATTTT

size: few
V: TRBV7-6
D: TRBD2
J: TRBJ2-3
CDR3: CASSLALAGSVDTQYF
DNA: TGTGCCAGCAGCTTAGCGTTAGCGGGGTCGGTAGATACGCAGTATTTT

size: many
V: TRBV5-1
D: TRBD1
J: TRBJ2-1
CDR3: CASSLATGDNNEQFF
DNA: TGCGCCAGCAGCTTGGCGACAGGGGATAACAATGAGCAGTTCTTC

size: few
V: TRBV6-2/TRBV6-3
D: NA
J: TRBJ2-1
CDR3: CASSSGYDEQFF
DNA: TGTGCCAGCAGTTCCGGGTACGATGAGCAGTTCTTC

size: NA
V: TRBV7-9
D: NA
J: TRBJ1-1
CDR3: CASSGWLNTEAFF
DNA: TGTGCCAGCAGCGGCTGGCTGAACACTGAAGCTTTCTTT

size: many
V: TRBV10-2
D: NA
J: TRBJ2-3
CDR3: CASSESGNYITDTQYF
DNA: TGCGCCAGCAGTGAGTCGGGCAACTATATCACAGATACGCAGTATTTT

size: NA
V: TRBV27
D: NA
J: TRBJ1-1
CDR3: CASSLNPRWGEAFF
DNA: TGTGCCAGCAGTTTAAATCCCCGCTGGGGTGAAGCTTTCTTT

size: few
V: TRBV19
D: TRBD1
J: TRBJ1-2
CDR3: CASSIYLPGQQNYGYTF
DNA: TGTGCCAGTAGTATTTATCTCCCGGGACAGCAAAACTATGGCTACACCTTC

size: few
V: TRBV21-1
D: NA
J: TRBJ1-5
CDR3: CASSKAISANQPQHF
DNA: TGTGCCAGCAGCAAAGCTATCAGTGCCAATCAGCCCCAGCATTTT

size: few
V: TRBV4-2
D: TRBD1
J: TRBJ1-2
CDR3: CASSIGDSYGYTF
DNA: TGTGCCAGCAGCATCGGGGACAGCTATGGCTACACCTTC

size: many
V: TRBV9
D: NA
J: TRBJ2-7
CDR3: CASSVGGAKSYEQYF
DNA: TGTGCCAGCAGCGTAGGGGGCGCGAAATCCTACGAGCAGTACTTC

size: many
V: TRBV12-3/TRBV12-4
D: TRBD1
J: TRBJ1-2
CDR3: CASRLMGQGGGYTF
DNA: TGTGCCAGCAGGCTAATGGGACAGGGGGGTGGCTACACCTTC

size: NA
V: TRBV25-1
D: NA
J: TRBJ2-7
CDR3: CASNRLGEQYF
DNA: TGTGCCAGCAATAGGCTCGGCGAGCAGTACTTC

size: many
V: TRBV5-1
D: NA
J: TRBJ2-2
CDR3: CASSPRTFRNTGELFF
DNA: TGCGCCAGCAGCCCACGAACGTTCAGGAACACCGGGGAGCTGTTTTTT

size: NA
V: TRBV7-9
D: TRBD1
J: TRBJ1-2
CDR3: CASSPGQVGYTF
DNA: TGTGCCAGCAGCCCCGGACAGGTTGGCTACACCTTC

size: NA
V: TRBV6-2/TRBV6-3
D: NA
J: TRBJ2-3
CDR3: CASSDQGASTDTQYF
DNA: TGTGCCAGCAGCGACCAGGGAGCTAGCACAGATACGCAGTATTTT

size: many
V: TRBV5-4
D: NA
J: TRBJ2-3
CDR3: CASSLHPDGRIDTQYF
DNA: TGTGCCAGCAGCTTGCATCCTGACGGACGGATAGATACGCAGTATTTT

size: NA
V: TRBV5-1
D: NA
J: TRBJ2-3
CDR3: CASSIDLTDTQYF
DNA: TGCGCCAGCAGCATAGACCTCACAGATACGCAGTATTTT

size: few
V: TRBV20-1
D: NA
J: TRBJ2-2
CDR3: CSASGTNTGELFF
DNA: TGCAGTGCCTCCGGGACAAACACCGGGGAGCTGTTTTTT

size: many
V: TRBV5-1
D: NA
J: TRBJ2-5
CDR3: CASSRTLGETQYF
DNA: TGCGCCAGCAGCCGGACCCTCGGGGAGACCCAGTACTTC

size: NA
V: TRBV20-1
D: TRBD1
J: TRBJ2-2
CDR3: CSAIRQGIDGELFF
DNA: TGCAGTGCAATACGACAGGGAATTGACGGGGAGCTGTTTTTT

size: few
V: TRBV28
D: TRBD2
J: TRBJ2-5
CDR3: CASSLILAGNDQETQYF
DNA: TGTGCCAGCAGTTTAATACTAGCGGGGAATGACCAAGAGACCCAGTACTTC

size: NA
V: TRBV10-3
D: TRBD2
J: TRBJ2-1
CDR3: CAISLSGGASDEQFF
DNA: TGTGCCATCAGCCTCAGCGGGGGGGCCTCGGATGAGCAGTTCTTC

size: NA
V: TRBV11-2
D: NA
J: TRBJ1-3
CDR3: CASSLVGYTIYF
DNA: TGTGCCAGCAGCTTAGTCGGCTACACCATATATTTT

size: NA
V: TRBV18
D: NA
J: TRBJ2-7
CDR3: CASSQLDRAGYEQYF
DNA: TGTGCCAGCTCACAACTAGACAGAGCTGGCTACGAGCAGTACTTC

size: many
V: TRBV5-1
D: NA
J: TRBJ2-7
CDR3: CASREGGEQYF
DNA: TGCGCCAGCAGAGAGGGGGGGGAGCAGTACTTC

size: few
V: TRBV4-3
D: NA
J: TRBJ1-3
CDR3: CASSQDLATGNTIYF
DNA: TGCGCCAGCAGCCAAGATTTGGCGACCGGAAACACCATATATTTT

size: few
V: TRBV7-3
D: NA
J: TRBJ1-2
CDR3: CASVPTGRHGYTF
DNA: TGTGCCAGCGTACCTACAGGGCGCCATGGCTACACCTTC

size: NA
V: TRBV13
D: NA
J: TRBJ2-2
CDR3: CASSSDGGESNTGELFF
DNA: TGTGCCAGCAGCTCGGACGGAGGAGAATCGAACACCGGGGAGCTGTTTTTT

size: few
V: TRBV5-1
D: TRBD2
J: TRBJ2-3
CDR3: CASSPRISSGSTDTQYF
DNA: TGCGCCAGCAGCCCGCGAATTTCTAGCGGGAGCACAGATACGCAGTATTTT

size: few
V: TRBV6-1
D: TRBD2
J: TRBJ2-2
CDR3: CASSLPGGSNTGELFF
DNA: TGTGCCAGCAGCCTTCCGGGGGGGTCGAACACCGGGGAGCTGTTTTTT

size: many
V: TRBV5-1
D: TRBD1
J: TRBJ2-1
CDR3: CASSLGQGAIYEQFF
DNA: TGCGCCAGCAGCTTGGGACAGGGGGCGATTTATGAGCAGTTCTTC